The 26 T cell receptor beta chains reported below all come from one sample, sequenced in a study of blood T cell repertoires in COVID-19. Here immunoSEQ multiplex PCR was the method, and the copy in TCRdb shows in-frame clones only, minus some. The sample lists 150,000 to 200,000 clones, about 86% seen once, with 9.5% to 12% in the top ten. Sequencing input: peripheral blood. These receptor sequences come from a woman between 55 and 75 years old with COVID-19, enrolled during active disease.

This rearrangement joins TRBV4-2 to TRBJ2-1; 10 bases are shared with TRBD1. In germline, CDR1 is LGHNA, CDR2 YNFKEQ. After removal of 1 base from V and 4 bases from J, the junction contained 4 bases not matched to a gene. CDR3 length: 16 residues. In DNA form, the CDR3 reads TGTGCCAGCAGCCAAGGTGGACAGGGGGATTACAATGAGCAGTTCTTC. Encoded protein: CASSQGGQGDYNEQFF.

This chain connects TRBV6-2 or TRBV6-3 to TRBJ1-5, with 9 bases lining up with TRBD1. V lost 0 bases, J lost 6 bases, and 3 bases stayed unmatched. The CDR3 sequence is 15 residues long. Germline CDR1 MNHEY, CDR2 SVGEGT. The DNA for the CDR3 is TGTGCCAGCAGTTACTCACAGGGGGCTGTTCAGCCCCAGCATTTT. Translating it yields CASSYSQGAVQPQHF.

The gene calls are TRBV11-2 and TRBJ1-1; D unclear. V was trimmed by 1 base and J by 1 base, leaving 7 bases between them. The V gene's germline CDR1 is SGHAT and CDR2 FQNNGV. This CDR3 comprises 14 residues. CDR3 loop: CASSLGAWNTEAFF. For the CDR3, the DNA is TGTGCCAGCAGCTTAGGGGCCTGGAACACTGAAGCTTTCTTT. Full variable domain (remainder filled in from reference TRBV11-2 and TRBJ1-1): EAGVAQSPRYKIIEKRQSVAFWCNPISGHATLYWYQQILGQGPKLLIQFQNNGVVDDSQLPKDRFSAERLKGVDSTLKIQPAKLEDSAVYLCASSLGAWNTEAFFGQGTRLTVV.

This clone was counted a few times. The CDR3 sequence is CASSLTSGSVDTQYF. The CDR3 bases are TGTGCCAGCAGCTTGACTAGCGGGAGTGTAGATACGCAGTATTTT. V gene TRBV5-6 combines with J gene TRBJ2-3; 11 bases line up with TRBD2. The germline gives CDR1 SGHDT, CDR2 YYEEEE. The CDR3 is 15 amino acids. Trimming cost V 1 base and J 5 bases; bases outside gene matches: 3.

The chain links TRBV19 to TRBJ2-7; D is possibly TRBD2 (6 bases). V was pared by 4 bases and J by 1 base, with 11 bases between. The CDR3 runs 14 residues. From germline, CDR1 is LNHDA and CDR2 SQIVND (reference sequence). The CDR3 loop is CASSRGGKSYEQYF. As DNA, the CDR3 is TGTGCCAGTAGTAGGGGCGGGAAATCCTACGAGCAGTACTTC.

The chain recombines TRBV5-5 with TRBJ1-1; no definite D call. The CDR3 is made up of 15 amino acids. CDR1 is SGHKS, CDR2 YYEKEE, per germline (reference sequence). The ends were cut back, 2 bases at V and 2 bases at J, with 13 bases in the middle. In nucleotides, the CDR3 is TGTGCCAGCAGCTTCATTAAACAGTTAAACACTGAAGCTTTCTTT. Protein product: CASSFIKQLNTEAFF.

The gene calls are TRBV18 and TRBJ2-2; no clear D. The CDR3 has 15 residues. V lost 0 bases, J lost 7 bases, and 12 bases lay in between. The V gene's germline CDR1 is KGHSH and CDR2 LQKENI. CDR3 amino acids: CASSPPLRGHGELFF. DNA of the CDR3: TGTGCCAGCTCACCACCCCTGAGAGGCCACGGGGAGCTGTTTTTT.

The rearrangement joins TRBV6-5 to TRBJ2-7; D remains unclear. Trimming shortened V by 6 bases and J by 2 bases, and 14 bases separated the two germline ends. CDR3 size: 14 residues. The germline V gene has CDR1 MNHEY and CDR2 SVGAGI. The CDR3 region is CASRLAAGTYEQYF. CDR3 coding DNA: TGTGCCAGCAGACTCGCGGCTGGAACCTACGAGCAGTACTTC.

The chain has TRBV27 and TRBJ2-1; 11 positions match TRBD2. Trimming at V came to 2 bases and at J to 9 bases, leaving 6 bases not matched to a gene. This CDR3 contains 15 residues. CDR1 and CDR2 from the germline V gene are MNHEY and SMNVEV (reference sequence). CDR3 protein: CASSLRLAGPLEQFF. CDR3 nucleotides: TGTGCCAGCAGTTTAAGACTAGCGGGACCCCTTGAGCAGTTCTTC.

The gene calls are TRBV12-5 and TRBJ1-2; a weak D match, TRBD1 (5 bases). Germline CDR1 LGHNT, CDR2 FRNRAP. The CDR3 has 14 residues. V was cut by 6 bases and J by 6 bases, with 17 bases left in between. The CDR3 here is CASGAMDTRHGYTF. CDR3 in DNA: TGTGCTAGTGGAGCGATGGACACCAGGCATGGCTACACCTTC.

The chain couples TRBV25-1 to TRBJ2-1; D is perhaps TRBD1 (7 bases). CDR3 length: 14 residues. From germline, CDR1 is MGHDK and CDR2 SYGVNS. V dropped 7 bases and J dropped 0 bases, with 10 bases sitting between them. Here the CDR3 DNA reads TGTGCCAGCAACAGGGGAGGCTCCTACAATGAGCAGTTCTTC. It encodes CASNRGGSYNEQFF.

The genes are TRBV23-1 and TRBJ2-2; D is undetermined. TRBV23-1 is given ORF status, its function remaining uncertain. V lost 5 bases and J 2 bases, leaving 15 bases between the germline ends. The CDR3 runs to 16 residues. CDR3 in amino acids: CASSGKVDFNTGELFF. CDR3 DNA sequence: TGCGCCAGCAGTGGAAAGGTTGACTTTAACACCGGGGAGCTGTTTTTT.

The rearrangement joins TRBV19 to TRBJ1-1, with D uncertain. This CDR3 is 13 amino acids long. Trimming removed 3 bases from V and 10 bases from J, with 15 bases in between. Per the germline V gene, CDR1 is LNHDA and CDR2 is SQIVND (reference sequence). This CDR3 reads CASSIGEGGGAFF. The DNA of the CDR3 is TGTGCCAGTAGTATCGGCGAGGGTGGAGGAGCTTTCTTT.

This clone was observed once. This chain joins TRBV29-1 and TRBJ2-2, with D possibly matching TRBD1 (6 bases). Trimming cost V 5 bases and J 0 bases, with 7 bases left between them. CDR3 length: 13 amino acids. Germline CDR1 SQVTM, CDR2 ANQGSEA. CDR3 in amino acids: CSVTGTNTGELFF. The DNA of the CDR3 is TGCAGCGTTACAGGGACGAACACCGGGGAGCTGTTTTTT.

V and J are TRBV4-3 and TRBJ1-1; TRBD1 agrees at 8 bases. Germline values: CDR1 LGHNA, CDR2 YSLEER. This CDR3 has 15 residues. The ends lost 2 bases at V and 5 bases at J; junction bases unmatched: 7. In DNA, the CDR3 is TGCGCCAGCAGCCAAAAAGACAGGGGCTTTACTGAAGCTTTCTTT. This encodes CASSQKDRGFTEAFF.

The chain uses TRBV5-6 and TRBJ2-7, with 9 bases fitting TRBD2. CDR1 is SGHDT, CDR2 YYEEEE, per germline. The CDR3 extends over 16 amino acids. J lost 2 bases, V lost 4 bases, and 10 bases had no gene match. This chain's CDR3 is CASSLDGREGAYEQYF. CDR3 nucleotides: TGTGCCAGCAGCCTTGATGGGCGGGAGGGCGCCTACGAGCAGTACTTC.

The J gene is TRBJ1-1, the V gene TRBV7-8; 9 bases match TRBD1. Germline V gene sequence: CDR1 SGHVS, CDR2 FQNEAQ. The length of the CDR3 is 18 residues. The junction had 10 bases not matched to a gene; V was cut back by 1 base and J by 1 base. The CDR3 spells CASSLGIGTGSSNTEAFF. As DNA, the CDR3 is TGTGCCAGCAGCTTAGGCATAGGGACAGGGTCTTCGAACACTGAAGCTTTCTTT.

In nucleotides, the CDR3 is TGTGCCAGCATCCTGGACAGGGGGCCTCCCTACAATGAGCAGTTCTTC. Translating it yields CASILDRGPPYNEQFF. The chain is built from TRBV11-1 and TRBJ2-1; 11 nucleotides line up with TRBD1. The CDR3 length is 16 residues. Unmatched junction bases numbered 7, after V lost 7 bases and J lost 2 bases. Germline CDR1 reads SGHAT; CDR2 reads FQDESV (reference sequence).

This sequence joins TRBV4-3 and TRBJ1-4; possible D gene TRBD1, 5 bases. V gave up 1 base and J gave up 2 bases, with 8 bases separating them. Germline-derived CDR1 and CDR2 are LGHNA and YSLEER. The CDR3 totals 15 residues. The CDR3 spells CASSQGAGTNEKLFF. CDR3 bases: TGCGCCAGCAGCCAAGGGGCAGGGACTAATGAAAAACTGTTTTTT.

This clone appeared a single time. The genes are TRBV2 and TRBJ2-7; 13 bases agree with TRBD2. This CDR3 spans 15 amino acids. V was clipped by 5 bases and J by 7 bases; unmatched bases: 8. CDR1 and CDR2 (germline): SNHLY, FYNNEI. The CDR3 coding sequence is TGTGCCAGCAGTCTTACTAGCGGGAGGGCCGGAGAGCAGTACTTC. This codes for CASSLTSGRAGEQYF.

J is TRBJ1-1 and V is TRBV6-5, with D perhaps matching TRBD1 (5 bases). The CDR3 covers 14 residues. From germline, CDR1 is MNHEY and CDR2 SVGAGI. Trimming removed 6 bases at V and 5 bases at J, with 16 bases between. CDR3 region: CASRSQGRQTEAFF. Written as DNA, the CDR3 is TGTGCCAGCAGGTCTCAGGGAAGGCAAACTGAAGCTTTCTTT.

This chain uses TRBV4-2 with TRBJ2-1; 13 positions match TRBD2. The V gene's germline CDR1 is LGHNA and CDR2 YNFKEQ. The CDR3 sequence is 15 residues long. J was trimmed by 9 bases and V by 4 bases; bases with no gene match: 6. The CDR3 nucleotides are TGTGCCAGCAGCCGCCCGGGACTAGCGGGACCTGAGCAGTTCTTC. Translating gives CASSRPGLAGPEQFF.

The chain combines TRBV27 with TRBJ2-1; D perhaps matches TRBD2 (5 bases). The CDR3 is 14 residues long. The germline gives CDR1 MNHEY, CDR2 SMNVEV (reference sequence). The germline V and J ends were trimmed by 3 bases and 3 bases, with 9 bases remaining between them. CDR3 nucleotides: TGTGCCAGCAGTTTCCCCGGGGTCTACAATGAGCAGTTCTTC. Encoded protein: CASSFPGVYNEQFF.

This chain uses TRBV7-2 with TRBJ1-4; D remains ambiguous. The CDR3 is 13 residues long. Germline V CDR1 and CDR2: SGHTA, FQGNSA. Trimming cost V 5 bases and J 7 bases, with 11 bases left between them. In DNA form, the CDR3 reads TGTGCCAGCAGCGCGAGGGCAGGTGAAAAACTGTTTTTT. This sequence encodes CASSARAGEKLFF.

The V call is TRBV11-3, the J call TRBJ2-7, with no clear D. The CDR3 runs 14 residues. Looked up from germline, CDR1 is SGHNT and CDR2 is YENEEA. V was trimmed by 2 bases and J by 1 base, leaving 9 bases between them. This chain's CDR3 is CASSLWAESYEQYF. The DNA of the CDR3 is TGTGCCAGCAGCTTATGGGCAGAATCCTACGAGCAGTACTTC.

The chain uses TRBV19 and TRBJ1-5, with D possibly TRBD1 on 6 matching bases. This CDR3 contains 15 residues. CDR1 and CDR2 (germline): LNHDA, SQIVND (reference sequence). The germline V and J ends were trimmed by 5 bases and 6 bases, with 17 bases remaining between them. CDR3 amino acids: CASSPTGPQSQPQHF. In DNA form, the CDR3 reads TGTGCCAGTAGTCCCACAGGGCCTCAGAGTCAGCCCCAGCATTTT.